This T cell receptor beta chain was recovered during a study of glioma-infiltrating T cells after dendritic cell vaccination. Study as a whole: At biweekly intervals, patients got three intradermal dendritic cell vaccine injections.

Described time point: after dendritic cell vaccination, including at tumor progression/relapse. Only patients with spare fresh-frozen tumor and over two years of follow-up were included. TCRdb's copy holds only in-frame clones and misses some; the assay was immunoSEQ multiplex PCR. Of roughly 60,000 clones listed, approximately 89% are singletons. Points from the study as a whole: Patients with more pretreatment TILs had longer time to progression and survival.

This clone was seen just once. Its specificity is not known. V lost 3 bases, J lost 0 bases, and 12 bases lay in between. The CDR3 covers 15 residues. Germline V CDR1 and CDR2: SGHRS, YFSETQ. Specimen: blood, collected after dendritic cell vaccination. The gene calls are TRBV5-1 and TRBJ1-2; D remains unclear. This receptor was identified in a human donor with glioblastoma. The CDR3 DNA reads TGCGCCAGCAGCTGGCGGATTACTTCTAACTATGGCTACACCTTC. Its translation: CASSWRITSNYGYTF. Using reference TRBV5-1 and TRBJ1-2 for the parts outside the CDR3, the full variable domain is KAGVTQTPRYLIKTRGQQVTLSCSPISGHRSVSWYQQTPGQGLQFLFEYFSETQRNKGNFPGRFSGRQFSNSRSEMNVSTLELGDSALYLCASSWRITSNYGYTFGSGTRLTVV.